The entry that follows covers one TCR beta chain sequence. These data come from a study of T cell changes during pregnancy in multiple sclerosis. Deletions cut 0 bases from V and 7 bases from J, with 15 bases between. The CDR3 extends over 15 amino acids. The germline V gene encodes CDR1 LNHNV and CDR2 YYDKDF (reference sequence). Only in-frame clones appear in the TCRdb table, and some are missing; sequencing was by immunoSEQ multiplex PCR. In the table there are fewer than 65,000 clones, 75% to 95% of which are singletons. Sequenced material: peripheral blood, taken before pregnancy. This clonotype originated in a female donor with multiple sclerosis, enrolled in a pregnancy study. The rearrangement links TRBV15 to TRBJ1-1; D is perhaps TRBD1 (5 bases). In DNA form, the CDR3 reads TGTGCCACCAGCAGAGATCGGGGATCGGGACTTGAAGCTTTCTTT. Protein product: CATSRDRGSGLEAFF.